A single sample is the source of the 14 T cell receptor beta chains below, sequenced in a study of cytomegalovirus exposure and HLA in healthy donors (dated by TCRdb to 2017 to 2019). The library came from the immunoSEQ multiplex PCR assay. For the multiplex PCR, a mixture combining 60 forward primers for TCR Vbeta segments and 13 reverse primers for TCR Jbeta segments was used. Drawn from immuneACCESS, this table holds only the in-frame rearrangements with V and J called that TCRdb kept. Clones are partly lost; checked studies trace under half to an unresolved V gene and leave the rest unexplained. Within this sample are about 160,000 clones, with 87% of them counted one time only. The top ten clones comprise 0.85% of the sample. The sequenced sample was PBMCs. The receptors were sampled from a woman aged 30 to 39 in good health and CMV-seronegative.

This chain links TRBV15 with TRBJ1-2, with 7 bases fitting TRBD1. Unmatched junction bases numbered 10, after V lost 0 bases and J lost 6 bases. The CDR3 is made up of 16 amino acids. CDR1 is LNHNV and CDR2 is YYDKDF in the germline V gene (reference sequence). This CDR3 is CATSRDRKGARNGYTF. The CDR3 bases are TGTGCCACCAGCAGAGATAGGAAGGGGGCGCGGAATGGCTACACCTTC.

Turning to this clone: Its ends do not fully match the called genes, so a read error is possible. The chain carries TRBV28 and TRBJ2-1; the match to TRBD2 covers 9 bases. Germline values: CDR1 MDHEN, CDR2 SYDVKM. The CDR3 spans 15 residues. The CDR3 DNA reads as TGTGCCAGCACCCTTAGCGGGAGCTCCCACAATGAGCAGTTCTTC. It is translated as CASTLSGSSHNEQFF. The full variable domain, with the rest looked up from reference TRBV28 and TRBJ2-1, is DVKVTQSSRYLVKRTGEKVFLECVQDMDHENMFWYRQDPGLGLRLIYFSYDVKMKEKGDIPEGYSVSREKKERFSLILESASTNQTSMYLCASTLSGSSHNEQFFGPGTRLTVL.

CDR3 residues: CASSVGTPGANVLTF. CDR3 DNA: TGTGCCAGCAGTGTCGGGACACCTGGGGCCAACGTCCTGACTTTC. J is TRBJ2-6 and V is TRBV28; TRBD1 is a possible D gene (6 bases). Trimming cost V 5 bases and J 2 bases, with 10 bases left between them. The CDR3 is 15 residues long. CDR1 is MDHEN, CDR2 SYDVKM, per germline.

The CDR3 region is CAWSYRDSKGLYF. The CDR3 region has the DNA TGTGCCTGGAGTTACCGGGACTCGAAAGGGCTGTACTTC. J is TRBJ2-7 and V is TRBV30; D perhaps matches TRBD2 (6 bases). V was cut by 2 bases and J by 12 bases, with 20 bases left in between. CDR1 is GTSNPN and CDR2 is SVGIG in the germline V gene (reference sequence). The CDR3 contains 13 residues.

The chain uses TRBV7-9 and TRBJ2-1; 10 bases are shared with TRBD1. The CDR3 is made up of 15 amino acids. Germline V lookup: CDR1 SEHNR, CDR2 FQNEAQ (reference sequence). V dropped 5 bases and J dropped 8; count of bases not matched to a gene: 9. CDR3 sequence (DNA): TGTGCCAGCAGCGAACCGGGACAGGGGCTGTATGAGCAGTTCTTC. This codes for CASSEPGQGLYEQFF.

The chain is built from TRBV4-2 and TRBJ2-5; tentative D call: TRBD1 (6 bases). The J call may not be correct, given that the DNA end is closer to TRBJ2-7. The CDR3 has 17 amino acids. Per germline, CDR1 LGHNA and CDR2 YNFKEQ. The CDR3 loop reads CASSQVWTPGDSYEQYF. The CDR3 DNA reads as TGTGCCAGCAGCCAAGTATGGACCCCAGGGGATTCCTACGAGCAGTACTTC.

This chain joins TRBV9 and TRBJ2-7, with D perhaps TRBD2 (6 bases). The CDR3 runs to 15 residues. Between the trimmed V and J ends, which lost 0 bases and 6 bases, there was a span of 16 bases. The germline V gene has CDR1 SGDLS and CDR2 YYNGEE. CDR3 amino acids: CASSVGGGTRGEQYF. CDR3 sequence (DNA): TGTGCCAGCAGCGTAGGAGGAGGGACGAGGGGCGAGCAGTACTTC.

In DNA, the CDR3 is TGTGCCAGCAGCCCGACAAGGGAGATACAAGAGACCCAGTACTTC. It specifies CASSPTREIQETQYF. The V call is TRBV7-3, the J call TRBJ2-5; D possibly corresponds to TRBD2 (5 bases). The germline V gene encodes CDR1 SGHTA and CDR2 FQGTGA. Between the trimmed V and J ends, which lost 5 bases and 2 bases, there was a span of 15 bases. There are 15 residues in the CDR3.

The chain has TRBV4-3 and TRBJ1-1; D not resolved. The CDR3 runs to 17 residues. Germline CDR1 LGHNA, CDR2 YSLEER. V gave up 1 base and J gave up 0 bases, with 15 bases separating them. The CDR3 protein is CASSQGSQALMNTEAFF. The CDR3 DNA reads TGCGCCAGCAGCCAAGGTTCCCAGGCCCTCATGAACACTGAAGCTTTCTTT.

The chain is built from TRBV7-9 and TRBJ2-2, with 7 bases fitting TRBD2. Germline CDR1 is SEHNR and CDR2 is FQNEAQ (reference sequence). This CDR3 has 16 residues. Germline trimming cut 5 bases from V and 3 bases from J; bases unmatched to any gene: 9. Here the CDR3 DNA reads TGTGCCAGCAGCCGTCCCGGGACTACATACACCGGGGAGCTGTTTTTT. It encodes CASSRPGTTYTGELFF. Full variable domain (rest looked up from reference TRBV7-9 and TRBJ2-2): DTGVSQNPRHKITKRGQNVTFRCDPISEHNRLYWYRQTLGQGPEFLTYFQNEAQLEKSRLLSDRFSAERPKGSFSTLEIQRTEQGDSAMYLCASSRPGTTYTGELFFGEGSRLTVL.

This sequence joins TRBV12-5 and TRBJ2-7, with D tentatively TRBD1 (5 bases). Germline CDR1 reads LGHNT; CDR2 reads FRNRAP. CDR3 length equals 13 residues. V lost 6 bases to trimming and J lost 6 bases, with 15 bases between them. CDR3 DNA: TGTGCTAGTGGCCATGCGGCAGGGCCCGAGCAGTACTTC. Its translation: CASGHAAGPEQYF. The full variable domain, its missing parts supplied by reference TRBV12-5 and TRBJ2-7, is DARVTQTPRHKVTEMGQEVTMRCQPILGHNTVFWYRQTMMQGLELLAYFRNRAPLDDSGMPKDRFSAEMPDATLATLKIQPSEPRDSAVYFCASGHAAGPEQYFGPGTRLTVT.

This rearrangement joins TRBV27 to TRBJ1-1; 7 positions match TRBD1. This CDR3 spans 15 amino acids. CDR1 is MNHEY and CDR2 is SMNVEV in the germline V gene (reference sequence). V shed 2 bases and J 1 base; nucleotides not matched to a gene: 4. CDR3: CASSLTGAGNTEAFF. For the CDR3, the DNA is TGTGCCAGCAGTTTAACAGGGGCCGGGAACACTGAAGCTTTCTTT.

V is TRBV7-8 and J is TRBJ1-2; D possibly corresponds to TRBD1 (5 bases). Germline CDR1 and CDR2: SGHVS and FQNEAQ. This CDR3 is 12 amino acids long. V was cut by 4 bases and J by 5 bases, with 8 bases left in between. The CDR3 spells CASSSTVYGYTF. In nucleotides, the CDR3 is TGTGCCAGCAGCTCGACAGTATATGGCTACACCTTC.

The V gene is TRBV4-1, the J gene TRBJ1-2; 7 bases align to TRBD1. The CDR3 extends over 18 amino acids. The ends lost 1 base at V and 2 bases at J; junction bases unmatched: 13. Germline V CDR1 and CDR2: MGHRA, YSYEKL. CDR3 in amino acids: CASSQVGTGRQGNYGYTF. CDR3 coding DNA: TGCGCCAGCAGCCAAGTTGGCACGGGACGACAGGGCAACTATGGCTACACCTTC.